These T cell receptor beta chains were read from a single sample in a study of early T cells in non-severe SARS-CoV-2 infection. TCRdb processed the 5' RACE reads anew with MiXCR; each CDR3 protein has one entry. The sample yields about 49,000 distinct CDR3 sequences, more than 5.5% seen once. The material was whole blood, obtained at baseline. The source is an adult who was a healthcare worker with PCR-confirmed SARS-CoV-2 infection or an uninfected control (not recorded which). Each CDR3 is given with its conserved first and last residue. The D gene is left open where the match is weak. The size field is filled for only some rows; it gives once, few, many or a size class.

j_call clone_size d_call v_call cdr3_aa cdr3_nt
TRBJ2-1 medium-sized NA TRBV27 CASSLDRFNEQFF TGTGCCAGCAGTTTAGACAGATTCAATGAGCAGTTCTTC
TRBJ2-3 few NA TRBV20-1 CSARTTRRGPDTQYF TGCAGTGCTAGAACGACTAGAAGAGGCCCAGATACGCAGTATTTT
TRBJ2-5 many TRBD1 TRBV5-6 CASSLAGTGQETQYF TGTGCCAGCAGCTTGGCCGGGACAGGCCAAGAGACCCAGTACTTC
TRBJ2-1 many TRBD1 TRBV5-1 CASSSRQGAYNEQFF TGCGCCAGCAGCTCAAGACAGGGGGCCTACAATGAGCAGTTCTTC
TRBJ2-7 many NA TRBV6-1 CASSEDGRGYEQYF TGTGCCAGCAGTGAAGACGGCAGGGGCTACGAGCAGTACTTC
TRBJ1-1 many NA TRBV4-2 CASSPRAMGTEAFF TGTGCCAGCAGCCCCCGGGCGATGGGCACTGAAGCTTTCTTT
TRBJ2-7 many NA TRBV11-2 CASSLEHSRGEQYF TGTGCCAGCAGCTTAGAACACAGCCGGGGCGAGCAGTACTTC
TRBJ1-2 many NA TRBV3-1 CASSPIRGSTEFYTF TGTGCCAGCAGCCCGATCCGTGGGTCGACAGAATTCTACACCTTC
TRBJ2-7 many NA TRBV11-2 CASSLEGRYEQYF TGTGCCAGCAGCTTAGAGGGTAGATACGAGCAGTACTTC
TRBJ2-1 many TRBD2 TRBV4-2 CASSQGAGRDNEQFF TGTGCCAGCAGCCAAGGGGCCGGGAGGGACAATGAGCAGTTCTTC
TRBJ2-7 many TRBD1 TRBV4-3 CASSQDGPGQASISYEQYF TGCGCCAGCAGCCAAGATGGGCCGGGACAGGCTTCCATCTCCTACGAGCAGTACTTC
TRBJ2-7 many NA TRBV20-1 CSARVQGTHEQYF TGCAGTGCTAGAGTACAGGGTACCCACGAGCAGTACTTC
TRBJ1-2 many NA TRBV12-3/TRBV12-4 CASSLVRGYGYTF TGTGCCAGCAGTTTAGTGCGGGGGTATGGCTACACCTTC
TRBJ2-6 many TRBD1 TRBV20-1 CSAGQGEVSGANVLTF TGCAGTGCTGGACAGGGTGAGGTATCTGGGGCCAACGTCCTGACTTTC
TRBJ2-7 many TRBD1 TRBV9 CASSVGTGGSYEQYF TGTGCCAGCAGCGTAGGGACAGGGGGTTCCTACGAGCAGTACTTC
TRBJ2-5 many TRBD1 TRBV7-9 CASSRRGTGGETQYF TGTGCCAGCAGCCGCCGGGGGACAGGGGGAGAGACCCAGTACTTC
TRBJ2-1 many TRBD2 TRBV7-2 CVSRSGGNEQFF TGTGTATCGCGTAGCGGGGGAAATGAGCAGTTCTTC
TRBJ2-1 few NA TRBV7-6 CASSVDSYSYNEQFF TGTGCCAGCAGCGTTGACAGCTATTCCTACAATGAGCAGTTCTTC
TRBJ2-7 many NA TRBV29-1 CSVEAFRGEQYF TGCAGCGTTGAGGCATTTAGGGGCGAGCAGTACTTC
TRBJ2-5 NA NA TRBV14 CASSQDWDRARQTQYF TGTGCCAGCAGCCAAGATTGGGATCGAGCACGCCAGACCCAGTACTTC
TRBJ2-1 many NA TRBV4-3 CASSLSRGAHHEQFF TGCGCCAGCAGCCTGTCCCGGGGGGCACATCATGAGCAGTTCTTC
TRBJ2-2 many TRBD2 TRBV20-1 CSARPGLAGGPSGELFF TGCAGTGCTAGACCGGGACTAGCGGGGGGGCCATCAGGGGAGCTGTTTTTT
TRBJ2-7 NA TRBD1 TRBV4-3 CASSQDQGAGYEQYF TGCGCCAGCAGCCAAGATCAGGGGGCGGGATACGAGCAGTACTTC
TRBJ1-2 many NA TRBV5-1 CASSLELDGGYTF TGCGCCAGCAGCTTGGAGCTGGACGGTGGCTACACCTTC